This record covers a single T cell receptor (beta chain). This receptor's antigen is unknown. The sample holds no much larger clone one base away, and base qualities are not on file. These data come from a study of OX40 agonist ivuxolimab in advanced cancers. About the full investigation: Ivuxolimab was an agonistic, fully human IgG2 monoclonal antibody directed against OX40 (CD134), a costimulatory receptor. Intravenous ivuxolimab was administered to patients every 2 weeks at six dose levels: 0.01, 0.1, 0.3, 1.5, 3 and 10 mg/kg. Prior anti-PD-1, anti-PD-L1 or anti-CTLA-4 therapy was permitted, and 40% of dose-escalation patients had received checkpoint inhibitors. Of the approximately 50 dose-escalation patients, hepatocellular carcinoma was present in about 20, melanoma in around 15, renal cell carcinoma in 9 and head and neck cancer in 9. The paper describes the monotherapy dose-escalation part (N ≈ 49 patients) of the phase I trial of ivuxolimab. In the dose-escalation cohort, roughly four fifths of patients were male, and the mean age was roughly 60 years, with a range of about 20 to 79. Partial responses were achieved by three dose-escalation patients, of whom one had hepatocellular carcinoma and two had cutaneous melanoma. The point of sequencing TCRbeta in the periphery was to test whether ivuxolimab changed TCR sequence diversity and drove clonal T-cell expansion. On the study overall, not on this receptor specifically: After ivuxolimab, CD8+ T cells had more expanded clones than CD4+ T cells on average. Low levels of normalized T-cell clonal expansion were also seen in some patients who did not respond. Clonal expansion of both CD4+ and CD8+ blood T cells was observed from baseline to week 6 at doses 0.1 to 3.0 mg/kg. Which antigens the clonally expanded peripheral T cells were specific for was not determined. In the 0.1-3.0 mg/kg groups, partial responders were among the patients with the lowest normalized peripheral clonal expansion, particularly in CD8+ T cells.

The CDR3, cysteine through phenylalanine, is 14 amino acids long. Only the CDR3 DNA is retained, 42 bases long and in frame from the first base. For CDR1 and CDR2, the germline V gene (reference sequence) lists LNHDA and SQIVND. A distance of 12 bases separates the germline ends of V and J, which lose 7 bases and 1 base respectively. Genomic DNA was extracted from sorted cells for sequencing of the TCRbeta CDR3 region. The immunoSEQ Assay was used to sequence the TCRbeta CDR3 regions. The table was pulled from immuneACCESS by TCRdb, which kept in-frame rearrangements only. Such tables lose some clones; where checked, under half of the loss comes from unresolved V genes, and the rest has no known cause. For this sample the table gives approximately 72,000 clones, of which 80% to 90% were detected only once. The top ten constitute under 2% of the sample. The trial excluded patients who had a history of autoimmune disease or who were on systemic immunosuppression. Peripheral blood for TCR sequencing was collected from all dose cohorts at baseline, on cycle 4 day 1, and on cycle 7 day 1. The samples were drawn from a first-in-human, open-label, multicenter phase I dose-escalation trial of ivuxolimab. Adults with locally advanced or metastatic melanoma, renal cell, hepatocellular, or head and neck squamous cell carcinoma were enrolled in the trial. CD4+ and CD8+ T cells were sorted separately from peripheral blood before TCR sequencing.

The origin of this receptor is an adult with an advanced solid tumor such as melanoma, head and neck, liver or kidney cancer. This specimen was CD4+ or CD8+ T cells sorted from blood, taken in a trial of the OX40 agonist ivuxolimab. In this chain, TRBV19 is recombined with TRBJ2-3; the D gene is perhaps TRBD1, from 6 matching bases. The sequence in DNA is TGTGCCAGTAAAACAGGGTGGGGCACAGATACGCAGTATTTT. Protein translation: CASKTGWGTDTQYF.